Listed below are T cell receptor beta chains from one sample, sequenced in a study of blood T cell repertoires in COVID-19. Assay used: immunoSEQ multiplex PCR; TCRdb lists only in-frame clones, some missing. This table holds just under 45,000 clones, about 86% found once. The material sequenced was peripheral blood. These receptor sequences come from a human donor in a cohort sampled during active COVID-19. The CDR3 runs from the conserved cysteine through the conserved F or W. D genes are given only for firm matches. Rows give clone size only sometimes, using once, few, many, or a class for an expanded clone.

v_gene: TRBV11-2
abundance: -
d_gene: TRBD2
j_gene: TRBJ2-2
CDR3aa: CASSGLAGARTGELFF
CDR3nt: TGTGCCAGCAGCGGACTAGCGGGGGCCCGCACCGGGGAGCTGTTTTTT

v_gene: TRBV9
abundance: -
d_gene: TRBD1
j_gene: TRBJ2-5
CDR3aa: CASSVAMGTGQETQYF
CDR3nt: TGTGCCAGCAGCGTAGCTATGGGGACAGGGCAAGAGACCCAGTACTTC

v_gene: TRBV19
abundance: few
d_gene: -
j_gene: TRBJ2-4
CDR3aa: CASSILTGIAKNIQYF
CDR3nt: TGTGCCAGTAGTATACTCACAGGGATAGCCAAAAACATTCAGTACTTC

v_gene: TRBV5-1
abundance: -
d_gene: -
j_gene: TRBJ1-6
CDR3aa: CASSRGDEGSPLHF
CDR3nt: TGCGCCAGCAGCCGCGGGGATGAGGGTTCACCCCTCCACTTT

v_gene: TRBV7-7
abundance: -
d_gene: TRBD2
j_gene: TRBJ2-1
CDR3aa: CASSRSPSGGYNEQFF
CDR3nt: TGTGCTAGCAGCCGAAGCCCTAGCGGGGGCTACAATGAGCAGTTCTTC

v_gene: TRBV27
abundance: few
d_gene: TRBD1
j_gene: TRBJ2-5
CDR3aa: CASSSTFGQGEETQYF
CDR3nt: TGTGCCAGCAGTTCCACCTTTGGACAGGGTGAGGAGACCCAGTACTTC

v_gene: TRBV7-3
abundance: once
d_gene: TRBD1
j_gene: TRBJ1-2
CDR3aa: CASSPSGTGALGYTF
CDR3nt: TGTGCCAGCAGCCCTTCCGGGACAGGGGCTTTAGGCTACACCTTC

v_gene: TRBV3-1/TRBV3-2
abundance: -
d_gene: -
j_gene: TRBJ1-2
CDR3aa: CASSQDQGRTNYGYTF
CDR3nt: TGTGCCAGCAGCCAAGATCAGGGCAGAACTAACTATGGCTACACCTTC

v_gene: TRBV5-5
abundance: -
d_gene: -
j_gene: TRBJ2-2
CDR3aa: CASSSQGSIGTGELFF
CDR3nt: TGTGCCAGCAGCTCCCAGGGATCGATAGGCACCGGGGAGCTGTTTTTT

v_gene: TRBV4-3
abundance: -
d_gene: TRBD1
j_gene: TRBJ2-5
CDR3aa: CASSADRGETQYF
CDR3nt: TGCGCCAGCAGCGCTGACAGGGGGGAGACCCAGTACTTC

v_gene: TRBV23-1
abundance: -
d_gene: -
j_gene: TRBJ1-2
CDR3aa: CASIRTATDYGYTF
CDR3nt: TGCGCCAGCATCCGGACAGCCACGGACTATGGCTACACCTTC

v_gene: TRBV4-1
abundance: -
d_gene: -
j_gene: TRBJ2-3
CDR3aa: CASSQGSQSADTQYF
CDR3nt: TGCGCCAGCAGCCAAGGATCACAGAGTGCAGATACGCAGTATTTT

v_gene: TRBV7-3
abundance: -
d_gene: -
j_gene: TRBJ2-2
CDR3aa: CASSLYRTTNTGELFF
CDR3nt: TGTGCCAGCAGCTTATACAGGACGACGAACACCGGGGAGCTGTTTTTT

v_gene: TRBV28
abundance: once
d_gene: -
j_gene: TRBJ1-6
CDR3aa: CASRPPFGDSNSPLHF
CDR3nt: TGTGCCAGCAGACCCCCTTTCGGCGACAGTAATTCACCCCTCCACTTT

v_gene: TRBV11-2
abundance: -
d_gene: TRBD1
j_gene: TRBJ2-5
CDR3aa: CASSLVRFGTGGWETQYF
CDR3nt: TGTGCCAGCAGCTTAGTTAGATTCGGGACAGGGGGCTGGGAGACCCAGTACTTC

v_gene: TRBV7-3
abundance: -
d_gene: -
j_gene: TRBJ2-3
CDR3aa: CASSLYSRGTIDTQYF
CDR3nt: TGTGCCAGCAGCTTATACAGTCGGGGTACAATAGATACGCAGTATTTT

v_gene: TRBV7-8
abundance: once
d_gene: -
j_gene: TRBJ2-2
CDR3aa: CASRPSQVTRTGELFF
CDR3nt: TGTGCCAGCAGACCATCTCAGGTGACACGGACCGGGGAGCTGTTTTTT

v_gene: TRBV5-1
abundance: -
d_gene: -
j_gene: TRBJ2-5
CDR3aa: CASRRIQGSETQYF
CDR3nt: TGCGCCAGCAGACGGATACAGGGTTCAGAGACCCAGTACTTC

v_gene: TRBV30
abundance: once
d_gene: TRBD1
j_gene: TRBJ2-2
CDR3aa: CAWSVQGGELFF
CDR3nt: TGTGCCTGGAGTGTACAGGGGGGGGAGCTGTTTTTT

v_gene: TRBV7-3
abundance: -
d_gene: TRBD1
j_gene: TRBJ2-2
CDR3aa: CASRQQGAGHTGELFF
CDR3nt: TGTGCCAGCAGGCAACAGGGGGCTGGGCACACCGGGGAGCTGTTTTTT

v_gene: TRBV6-6
abundance: -
d_gene: TRBD2
j_gene: TRBJ2-1
CDR3aa: CASSPGRGGPNEQFF
CDR3nt: TGTGCCAGCAGCCCGGGCCGGGGGGGCCCCAATGAGCAGTTCTTC

v_gene: TRBV7-9
abundance: -
d_gene: TRBD1
j_gene: TRBJ2-4
CDR3aa: CASSSTGINIQYF
CDR3nt: TGTGCCAGCAGCTCGACAGGGATAAACATTCAGTACTTC

v_gene: TRBV10-1
abundance: -
d_gene: TRBD1
j_gene: TRBJ2-3
CDR3aa: CASSLGTGITDTQYF
CDR3nt: TGCGCCAGCAGTCTCGGGACAGGGATCACAGATACGCAGTATTTT

v_gene: TRBV29-1
abundance: -
d_gene: -
j_gene: TRBJ2-5
CDR3aa: CSVEGGPGETQYF
CDR3nt: TGCAGCGTTGAAGGGGGCCCCGGGGAGACCCAGTACTTC

v_gene: TRBV15
abundance: -
d_gene: TRBD1
j_gene: TRBJ2-4
CDR3aa: CATSRDPGGRDIQYF
CDR3nt: TGTGCCACCAGCAGAGATCCAGGGGGCCGAGACATTCAGTACTTC

v_gene: TRBV7-2
abundance: once
d_gene: TRBD1
j_gene: TRBJ2-7
CDR3aa: CASSFHGGTGKIEQYF
CDR3nt: TGTGCCAGCAGCTTCCACGGCGGGACAGGGAAAATCGAGCAGTACTTC

v_gene: TRBV2
abundance: -
d_gene: -
j_gene: TRBJ2-6
CDR3aa: CASSRGQGGTGANVLTF
CDR3nt: TGTGCCAGCAGCCGGGGGCAGGGGGGAACTGGGGCCAACGTCCTGACTTTC

v_gene: TRBV6-5
abundance: -
d_gene: TRBD2
j_gene: TRBJ2-1
CDR3aa: CASSSSGTSYNEQFF
CDR3nt: TGTGCCAGCAGTTCCAGCGGGACCTCCTACAATGAGCAGTTCTTC

v_gene: TRBV5-8
abundance: once
d_gene: TRBD1
j_gene: TRBJ1-2
CDR3aa: CASSATRTGVGYTF
CDR3nt: TGTGCCAGCAGCGCCACTAGGACAGGGGTGGGCTACACCTTC

v_gene: TRBV11-2
abundance: -
d_gene: -
j_gene: TRBJ1-1
CDR3aa: CASSFPRGGQVGFTEAFF
CDR3nt: TGTGCCAGCAGCTTTCCCCGTGGAGGCCAAGTCGGATTCACTGAAGCTTTCTTT

v_gene: TRBV6-2/TRBV6-3
abundance: once
d_gene: -
j_gene: TRBJ1-5
CDR3aa: CASSTGLPLAPQHF
CDR3nt: TGTGCCAGCAGCACCGGACTGCCTCTCGCACCCCAGCATTTT

v_gene: TRBV29-1
abundance: -
d_gene: TRBD1
j_gene: TRBJ1-2
CDR3aa: CSVADRGQYGYTF
CDR3nt: TGCAGCGTCGCTGACAGGGGGCAATATGGCTACACCTTC

v_gene: TRBV4-1
abundance: -
d_gene: TRBD1
j_gene: TRBJ1-4
CDR3aa: CASSQVGTGNEKLFF
CDR3nt: TGCGCCAGCAGCCAAGTGGGGACAGGGAACGAAAAACTGTTTTTT

v_gene: TRBV27
abundance: -
d_gene: -
j_gene: TRBJ1-2
CDR3aa: CASSPEGGRTLNYGYTF
CDR3nt: TGTGCCAGCAGCCCTGAGGGTGGGCGGACCCTTAACTATGGCTACACCTTC